A selection of T cell receptor beta chains follows, all from one sample in a study of control samples from healthy donors and cancer patients. Sequenced by immunoSEQ multiplex PCR; TCRdb stores in-frame clones only, minus some. Seen here are tens of thousands of clones, around 84% observed once, and the top ten hold around 2.8%. Sequenced input: PBMCs. The receptors derive from a woman aged 45-65 years with lung cancer. Both conserved end residues are part of each CDR3. D genes are given only for firm matches. Clone size is stated in some rows and not others, as once, few, many or a class when expanded.

>NA|TRBD2|TRBV19|TRBJ2-1
CASSIDRTSGGPTYNEQFF
TGTGCCAGTAGTATAGACCGGACTAGCGGGGGGCCGACATACAATGAGCAGTTCTTC
>NA|NA|TRBV4-3|TRBJ2-5
CASSQQALQETQYF
TGCGCCAGCAGCCAACAGGCCCTCCAAGAGACCCAGTACTTC
>NA|NA|TRBV28|TRBJ1-5
CASSLSDHSNQPQHF
TGTGCCAGCAGTTTATCGGATCATAGCAATCAGCCCCAGCATTTT
>once|TRBD1|TRBV5-1|TRBJ1-1
CASSLSQGYGEAFF
TGCGCCAGCAGCTTATCACAGGGGTATGGTGAAGCTTTCTTT
>once|NA|TRBV7-2|TRBJ2-1
CASSLEWLEKSSYNEQFF
TGTGCCAGCAGCTTAGAGTGGCTCGAAAAGAGCTCCTACAATGAGCAGTTCTTC
>NA|NA|TRBV14|TRBJ1-1
CASSRILVGEAFF
TGTGCCAGCAGCCGGATATTGGTTGGTGAAGCTTTCTTT
>NA|NA|TRBV12-3/TRBV12-4|TRBJ1-1
CASSPRWTEAFF
TGTGCCAGCAGTCCCAGGTGGACTGAAGCTTTCTTT
>NA|NA|TRBV7-8|TRBJ1-2
CASSPGYGGYTF
TGTGCCAGCAGCCCCGGGTATGGAGGCTACACCTTC
>NA|NA|TRBV14|TRBJ1-2
CASSQERTYGYTF
TGTGCCAGCAGCCAAGAAAGGACCTATGGCTACACCTTC
>few|TRBD1|TRBV5-6|TRBJ1-2
CASSRTGESGYTF
TGTGCCAGCAGCAGGACAGGGGAAAGCGGCTACACCTTC
>NA|TRBD2|TRBV3-1/TRBV3-2|TRBJ2-7
CASSQAKPGLVGSEQYF
TGTGCCAGCAGCCAAGCCAAACCGGGACTAGTGGGCTCCGAGCAGTACTTC
>NA|NA|TRBV9|TRBJ2-7
CASSKGGTVSYEQYF
TGTGCCAGCAGCAAAGGGGGGACAGTCTCCTACGAGCAGTACTTC
>NA|NA|TRBV9|TRBJ2-5
CASSVDAGRETQYF
TGTGCCAGCAGCGTAGACGCAGGGAGGGAGACCCAGTACTTC
>NA|NA|TRBV18|TRBJ1-5
CASSPLDSNQPQHF
TGTGCCAGCTCACCATTGGATAGCAATCAGCCCCAGCATTTT
>NA|NA|TRBV29-1|TRBJ1-1
CSVQGMNTEAFF
TGCAGCGTCCAGGGGATGAACACTGAAGCTTTCTTT
>NA|TRBD1|TRBV11-3|TRBJ2-3
CASSLEALQGTPRDTQYF
TGTGCCAGCAGCTTAGAGGCGCTACAGGGGACGCCAAGGGATACGCAGTATTTT
>once|NA|TRBV3-1/TRBV3-2|TRBJ1-3
CASTRGGNTIYF
TGTGCCAGCACGAGGGGAGGAAACACCATATATTTT
>NA|NA|TRBV5-1|TRBJ1-2
CASTLFGEGDNYGYTF
TGCGCCAGCACCCTTTTCGGGGAGGGAGATAACTATGGCTACACCTTC
>NA|NA|TRBV2|TRBJ1-4
CATSPGAREKLFF
TGTGCCACCTCGCCGGGGGCTCGGGAAAAACTGTTTTTT
>NA|NA|TRBV6-2/TRBV6-3|TRBJ1-5
CASSSQWGGTSNQPQHF
TGTGCCAGCAGCTCCCAATGGGGTGGGACGAGCAATCAGCCCCAGCATTTT